A single T cell receptor beta chain is shown here with its context. This sample was included in a study of cytomegalovirus exposure and HLA in healthy donors. PCR involved 60 Vbeta and 13 Jbeta primers. Profiling relied on immunoSEQ multiplex PCR, and the TCRdb table lists in-frame clones only, not all of them. Of 35,000 to 40,000 clones listed, roughly 64% are singletons. The sample taken for sequencing was PBMCs. The receptor's source is a man aged 50-60 years in good health and CMV-seropositive.

CDR3 sequence: CASSRGYTDTQYF. The CDR3 nucleotides read TGTGCCAGCAGCCGGGGATACACAGATACGCAGTATTTT. The chain couples TRBV7-3 to TRBJ2-3; tentative D call: TRBD2 (5 bases). The CDR3 length is 13 residues. With 5 bases removed from V and 2 bases from J, the gap between germline ends came to 8 bases. Germline CDR1 SGHTA, CDR2 FQGTGA.